Below, one T cell receptor (beta chain) is given with its context. TCRdb keeps only in-frame clones here, not all; method: immunoSEQ multiplex PCR. The repertoire has approximately 720,000 clones, about two thirds of them found once; the top ten carry roughly 1.8%. This CDR3 is 15 amino acids long. V lost 7 bases and J lost 3, with 18 bases in between. Germline V CDR1 and CDR2: MNHNS, SASEGT. The record originates from a study of shared clonotypes between healthy human individuals. The chain has TRBV6-1 and TRBJ1-1; D is possibly TRBD1 (5 bases). Sequencing was carried out using memory CD4+ T cells sorted from blood. The subset was: CD45RA-negative fraction. The sequence was collected from a woman aged 30 to 39 in good health. CDR3 region: CASTFLRGSDTEAFF. CDR3 sequence (DNA): TGTGCCAGCACTTTTCTGCGGGGGTCGGACACTGAAGCTTTCTTT.